The clone carrying this T cell receptor (beta chain) was recorded a few times. Its specificity is not known. The CDR3 extends over 13 amino acids. Germline-derived CDR1 and CDR2 are MNHEY and SVGAGI. The data are from a study of cytomegalovirus exposure and HLA in healthy donors. Study conclusions and caveats: Sequences of the TCR beta chain were said to predict the HLA-A and HLA-B alleles of most subjects accurately.

Use of 60 Vbeta and 13 Jbeta primers characterized the PCR. TCRdb keeps only in-frame clones here, not all; method: immunoSEQ multiplex PCR. The sample lists around 130,000 clones, over 50% seen once, with about 8% in the top ten. What was sequenced was PBMCs. The chain uses TRBV6-5 and TRBJ2-5, with D possibly being TRBD1 or TRBD2 (5 bases each). Matching the DNA end better, TRBJ2-7 makes the J call doubtful. This receptor was taken from a woman in her 40s in good health and CMV-seropositive. As DNA, the CDR3 is TGTGCCAGCAGTTACGGGGGCTCCTACGAGCAGTACTTC. Translation: CASSYGGSYEQYF.